This T cell receptor (beta chain) was sequenced for a study of OX40 agonist ivuxolimab in advanced cancers. TCRdb's table, derived via immunoSEQ multiplex PCR, lists solely in-frame clones and lacks some. The sample includes approximately 96,000 clones, roughly 91% of them seen just once. The receptor's source is an adult with an advanced solid tumor such as melanoma, head and neck, liver or kidney cancer. The sequenced sample was CD4+ or CD8+ T cells sorted from blood, obtained in a trial of the OX40 agonist ivuxolimab.

In nucleotides, the CDR3 is TGTGCCATCAGTGAAGAGGGAACTTCCCAGGGAGCTTTCTTT. Translating gives CAISEEGTSQGAFF. The V and J genes are TRBV10-3 and TRBJ1-1; tentatively, D is TRBD1 (5 bases). Between the trimmed V and J ends, which lost 3 bases and 10 bases, there was a span of 18 bases. The germline gives CDR1 ENHRY, CDR2 SYGVKD. The CDR3 totals 14 residues.